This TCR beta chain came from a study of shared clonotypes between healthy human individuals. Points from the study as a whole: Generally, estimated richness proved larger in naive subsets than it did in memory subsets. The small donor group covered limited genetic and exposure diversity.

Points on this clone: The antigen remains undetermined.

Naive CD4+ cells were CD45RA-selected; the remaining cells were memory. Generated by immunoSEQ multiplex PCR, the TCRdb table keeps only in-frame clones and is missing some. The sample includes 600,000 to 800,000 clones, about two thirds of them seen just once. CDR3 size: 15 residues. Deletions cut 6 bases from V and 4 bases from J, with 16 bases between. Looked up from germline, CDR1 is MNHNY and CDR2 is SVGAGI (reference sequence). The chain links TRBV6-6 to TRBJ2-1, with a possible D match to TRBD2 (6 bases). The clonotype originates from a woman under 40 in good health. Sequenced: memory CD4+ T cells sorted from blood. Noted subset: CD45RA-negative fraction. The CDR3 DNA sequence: TGTGCCAGCAGGGGGGGAGGAAGGAGATACAATGAGCAGTTCTTC. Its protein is CASRGGGRRYNEQFF.